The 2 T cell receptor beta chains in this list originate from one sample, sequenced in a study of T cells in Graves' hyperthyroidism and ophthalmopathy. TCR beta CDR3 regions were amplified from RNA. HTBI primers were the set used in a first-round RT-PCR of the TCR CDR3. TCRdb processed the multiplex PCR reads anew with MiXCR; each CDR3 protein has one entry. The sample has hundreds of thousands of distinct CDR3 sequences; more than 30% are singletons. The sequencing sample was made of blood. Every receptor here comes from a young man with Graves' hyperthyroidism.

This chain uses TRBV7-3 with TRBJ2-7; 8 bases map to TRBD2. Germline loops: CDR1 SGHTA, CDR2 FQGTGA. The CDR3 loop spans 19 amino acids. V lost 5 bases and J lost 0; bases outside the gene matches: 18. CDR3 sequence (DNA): TGTGCCAGCAGCCCTACCGGGGCCTTATTAGCGGGATTCTCCTACGAGCAGTACTTC. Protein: CASSPTGALLAGFSYEQYF.

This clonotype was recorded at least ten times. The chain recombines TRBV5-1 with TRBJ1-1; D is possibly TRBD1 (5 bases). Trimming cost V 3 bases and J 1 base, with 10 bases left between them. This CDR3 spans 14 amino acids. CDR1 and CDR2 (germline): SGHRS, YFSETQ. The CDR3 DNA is TGCGCCAGCAGCTCAGGGAAGGGGAACACTGAAGCTTTCTTT. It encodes CASSSGKGNTEAFF.